This T cell receptor (beta chain) was recovered during a study of response to subunit inactivated influenza vaccine. General study findings and limits: It was the authors' suggestion that each seasonal influenza vaccination recruits few new T cells.

This clonotype has ten or more counts. Its antigen is currently unknown. V dropped 4 bases and J dropped 6 bases, with 7 bases sitting between them. CDR1 is MNHEY, CDR2 SVGAGI, per germline. The CDR3 runs 13 residues. TCRdb processed the RT-PCR reads anew with MiXCR; each CDR3 protein has one entry. The sample has some 520,000 distinct CDR3 sequences; approximately 17% are singletons. The clonotype comes from a man between 45 and 75 years old who received an inactivated influenza vaccine. The sample here was CD4+ T cells sorted from PBMCs, taken roughly 24 months after vaccination. The gene calls are TRBV6-5 and TRBJ1-6; D uncertain. The CDR3 reads CASSSALNSPLHF. CDR3 coding DNA: TGTGCCAGCAGTTCCGCGCTTAATTCACCCCTCCACTTT.